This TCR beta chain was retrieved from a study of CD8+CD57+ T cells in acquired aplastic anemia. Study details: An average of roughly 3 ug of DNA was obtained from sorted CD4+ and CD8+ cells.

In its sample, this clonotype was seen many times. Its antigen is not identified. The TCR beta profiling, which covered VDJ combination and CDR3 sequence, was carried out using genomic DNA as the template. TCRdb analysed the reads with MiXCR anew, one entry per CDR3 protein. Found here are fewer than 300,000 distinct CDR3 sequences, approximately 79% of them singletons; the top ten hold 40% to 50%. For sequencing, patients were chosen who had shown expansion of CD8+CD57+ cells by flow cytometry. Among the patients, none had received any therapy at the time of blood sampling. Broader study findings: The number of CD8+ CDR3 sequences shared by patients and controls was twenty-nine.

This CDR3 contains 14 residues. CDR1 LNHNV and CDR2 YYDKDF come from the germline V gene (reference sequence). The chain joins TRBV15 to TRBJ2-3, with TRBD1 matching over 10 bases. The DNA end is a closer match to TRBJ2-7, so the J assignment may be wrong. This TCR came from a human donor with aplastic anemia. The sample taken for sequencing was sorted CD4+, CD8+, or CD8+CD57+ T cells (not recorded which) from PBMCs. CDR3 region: CATSLDRGTYEQYF. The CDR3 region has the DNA TGTGCCACCAGCCTGGACAGGGGGACCTACGAGCAGTACTTC.